The clone carrying this TCR beta chain has more than one count but fewer than ten. TCRdb re-called the reads with MiXCR, one entry per CDR3 protein. Of 680,000 or so distinct CDR3 sequences in the sample, less than 40% were seen once. This sample stems from a study of T cell repertoires in cytomegalovirus infection. Germline CDR1 is MDHEN and CDR2 is SYDVKM. The length of the CDR3 is 14 residues. The V and J ends lost 5 bases and 0 bases respectively, with 10 bases between them. The source of this sequence is a human donor in good health (CMV status not recorded). Some clones in this sample may be carry-over from other donors' samples. This chain uses TRBV28 with TRBJ1-1; D perhaps matches TRBD1 (6 bases). The sample consisted of PBMCs. The CDR3 region is CASSAHRVNTEAFF. The DNA for the CDR3 is TGTGCCAGCAGTGCGCACAGGGTGAACACTGAAGCTTTCTTT.